One sample yielded the 20 T cell receptor beta chains listed below, sequenced in a study of early T cells in non-severe SARS-CoV-2 infection (dated by TCRdb to 2020 to 2023). Libraries were built with 5' RACE. The data were produced on a NextSeq 500. Clones were called with MiXCR by TCRdb after fastp trimmed the public reads at Q25, and only in-frame beta chains were retained. CDR3 protein sequences are deduplicated, and each keeps its most common genes and DNA. The sample yields about 83,000 distinct CDR3 sequences; less than 11% were counted once. 6.5% to 9% of the sample lies in the top ten. The material sequenced was whole blood, taken at baseline. These receptors were taken from an adult who was a healthcare worker with PCR-confirmed SARS-CoV-2 infection or an uninfected control (not recorded which).

At least ten counts were recorded for this clonotype. This sequence joins TRBV11-2 and TRBJ2-7; D remains unclear. The germline CDR1 and CDR2 sequences are SGHAT and FQNNGV. V shed 4 bases and J shed 4 bases, with 5 bases lying between them. This CDR3 comprises 11 residues. The CDR3 protein is CASSSLYEQYF. The CDR3 DNA follows: TGTGCCAGCAGCTCATTGTACGAGCAGTACTTC. The entire variable domain, with the rest obtained from reference TRBV11-2 and TRBJ2-7, is as follows: EAGVAQSPRYKIIEKRQSVAFWCNPISGHATLYWYQQILGQGPKLLIQFQNNGVVDDSQLPKDRFSAERLKGVDSTLKIQPAKLEDSAVYLCASSSLYEQYFGPGTRLTVT.

The chain links TRBV12-5 to TRBJ2-1; TRBD1 matches 8 bases. Per the germline V gene, CDR1 is LGHNT and CDR2 is FRNRAP. V dropped 7 bases and J dropped 2; count of bases not matched to a gene: 4. CDR3 length equals 14 residues. CDR3 coding DNA: TGTGCTAGTGCACCGGGACAGGCCTACAATGAGCAGTTCTTC. Translating gives CASAPGQAYNEQFF.

The CDR3, as DNA: TGTGCCTGGAGCCGGACAGAACATCAGTACTTC. This encodes CAWSRTEHQYF. V and J are TRBV30 and TRBJ2-4; possibly TRBD1 for D (6 bases). The CDR3 is 11 amino acids. V lost 3 bases to trimming and J lost 12 bases, with 12 bases between them. Germline V gene data show CDR1 as GTSNPN and CDR2 as SVGIG (reference sequence).

This clonotype was detected only a few times. V usage is TRBV20-1 and J usage is TRBJ2-2; unclear D gene. The CDR3 sequence is 14 residues long. Germline CDR1 reads DFQATT; CDR2 reads SNEGSKA (reference sequence). The V and J ends lost 5 bases and 0 bases respectively, with 10 bases between them. This chain's CDR3 is CSAAGGTNTGELFF. The DNA of the CDR3 is TGCAGTGCTGCCGGTGGAACGAACACCGGGGAGCTGTTTTTT.

This clonotype was found a few times. V and J are TRBV3-1 and TRBJ2-3, with D perhaps matching TRBD2 (6 bases). The CDR3 is made up of 11 amino acids. V lost 7 bases and J 9 bases, leaving 11 bases between the germline ends. The V gene's germline CDR1 is LGHDT and CDR2 YNNKEL (reference sequence). The CDR3 is CASTRDGTQYF. The CDR3 DNA is TGTGCCAGCACGCGGGACGGCACGCAGTATTTT.

There are many counts of this clonotype. The J gene is TRBJ2-3, the V gene TRBV2; 12 bases fit TRBD2. This CDR3 has 16 residues. With V trimmed by 6 bases and J by 3 bases, 7 bases remained unmatched. Germline CDR1 and CDR2: SNHLY and FYNNEI. The chain's CDR3 is CASRLAGGSFTDTQYF. The CDR3 nucleotides read TGTGCCAGCAGACTAGCGGGAGGCTCATTTACAGATACGCAGTATTTT.

This clonotype has a count of ten or more. The chain couples TRBV5-1 to TRBJ2-7; TRBD2 aligns across 10 bases. V was clipped by 4 bases and J by 2 bases; unmatched bases: 3. The CDR3 loop spans 14 amino acids. CDR1 is SGHRS and CDR2 is YFSETQ in the germline V gene. The CDR3 bases are TGCGCCAGCAGCGGCGGGACTAGCGCCTACGAGCAGTACTTC. Its protein product is CASSGGTSAYEQYF.

The V gene is TRBV5-1, the J gene TRBJ2-3; TRBD2 might be the D (6 bases). CDR3 length: 15 amino acids. CDR1 SGHRS and CDR2 YFSETQ come from the germline V gene. Trimming pared 0 bases from V and 1 base from J, leaving 9 bases between. The CDR3 bases are TGCGCCAGCAGCTTGGTCCCTAGCGGCACAGATACGCAGTATTTT. It yields the protein CASSLVPSGTDTQYF.

In this sample, this clonotype turned up a few times. The rearrangement joins TRBV6-5 to TRBJ2-3; D is unresolved. The CDR3 is 13 amino acids. CDR1 MNHEY and CDR2 SVGAGI come from the germline V gene. V was shortened by 0 bases and J by 5 bases, with 6 bases between the two germline ends. The CDR3: CASSYSRGDTQYF. CDR3 in DNA: TGTGCCAGCAGTTACTCCAGAGGAGATACGCAGTATTTT.

The V gene is TRBV11-2, the J gene TRBJ1-4, with 9 bases matching TRBD1. Germline V gene sequence: CDR1 SGHAT, CDR2 FQNNGV. The CDR3 is made up of 15 amino acids. V lost 4 bases to trimming and J lost 8 bases; unmatched junction nucleotides: 8. CDR3 bases: TGTGCCAGCAGCTCCCCCGGGACAGGGAGGGAAAAACTGTTTTTT. Protein sequence: CASSSPGTGREKLFF.

The chain couples TRBV20-1 to TRBJ2-7; 7 bases line up with TRBD2. The V gene's germline CDR1 is DFQATT and CDR2 SNEGSKA (reference sequence). This CDR3 contains 15 residues. The ends lost 3 bases at V and 4 bases at J; junction bases unmatched: 12. In nucleotides, the CDR3 is TGCAGTGCTAGTCCCCTAAGACTAGCAGATTACGAGCAGTACTTC. Protein sequence: CSASPLRLADYEQYF.

CDR3: CASSYGLPSTGELFF. DNA of the CDR3: TGTGCCAGCAGTTACGGCTTGCCCAGCACCGGGGAGCTGTTTTTT. This sequence joins TRBV6-5 and TRBJ2-2; D call uncertain. The length of the CDR3 is 15 residues. From germline, CDR1 is MNHEY and CDR2 SVGAGI. Trimming stripped 2 bases from V and 4 bases from J, with 11 bases between.

There are a few counts of this clonotype. The rearrangement links TRBV13 to TRBJ2-2, with D tentatively TRBD1 (5 bases). The V end was cut by 5 bases, the J end by 3 bases, with 13 bases between. CDR1 PRHDT and CDR2 FYEKMQ come from the germline V gene (reference sequence). This CDR3 has 15 amino acids. CDR3 DNA sequence: TGTGCCAGCAGCCAAGGGGTTTCGCACACCGGGGAGCTGTTTTTT. Residues: CASSQGVSHTGELFF.

This clonotype was recorded a few times. The chain employs TRBV4-1 and TRBJ1-1; no reliable D call. V lost 0 bases, J lost 3 bases, and 8 bases lay in between. The germline gives CDR1 MGHRA, CDR2 YSYEKL. The CDR3 consists of 14 residues. The CDR3 coding sequence is TGCGCCAGCAGCCAAGATACCCGATACACTGAAGCTTTCTTT. Its translation: CASSQDTRYTEAFF.

The CDR3 loop reads CASSQKGGVNEQFF. CDR3 DNA sequence: TGCGCCAGCAGCCAAAAAGGAGGAGTCAATGAGCAGTTCTTC. This chain links TRBV4-1 with TRBJ2-1; possible D gene TRBD2, 5 bases. Trimming left V 2 bases short and J 6 bases short, with 11 bases between. Germline CDR1 is MGHRA and CDR2 is YSYEKL. The CDR3 runs to 14 residues.

V usage is TRBV28 and J usage is TRBJ2-7, with D possibly matching TRBD2 (5 bases). V lost 5 bases and J lost 3, with 17 bases in between. This CDR3 contains 15 residues. Germline V gives CDR1 MDHEN, CDR2 SYDVKM. The CDR3 is CASSPSGGGGYEQYF. The CDR3 DNA reads as TGTGCCAGCAGTCCCTCCGGAGGAGGAGGCTACGAGCAGTACTTC.

Many counts were recorded for this clonotype. The chain carries TRBV2 and TRBJ2-1; 8 bases map to TRBD2. The CDR3 runs to 18 residues. Germline V gene data show CDR1 as SNHLY and CDR2 as FYNNEI. The V gene end was trimmed by 4 bases and the J gene end by 3 bases; junction bases not matched to a gene: 14. The CDR3 sequence: CASSVVPQLAARYNEQFF. CDR3 bases: TGTGCCAGCAGTGTCGTGCCTCAACTAGCGGCCCGCTACAATGAGCAGTTCTTC.

There are many counts of this clonotype. The chain combines TRBV7-8 with TRBJ2-3; tentative D call: TRBD2 (5 bases). There are 15 residues in the CDR3. With 0 bases removed from V and 1 base from J, the gap between germline ends came to 8 bases. Looked up from germline, CDR1 is SGHVS and CDR2 is FQNEAQ. The CDR3 is CASSLANSGTDTQYF. Written as DNA, the CDR3 is TGTGCCAGCAGCTTAGCGAATAGCGGCACAGATACGCAGTATTTT.

V and J are TRBV14 and TRBJ2-1, with 7 bases lining up with TRBD2. V was clipped by 6 bases and J by 4 bases; unmatched bases: 15. This CDR3 comprises 17 residues. CDR1 is SGHDN and CDR2 is FVKESK in the germline V gene. This CDR3 reads CASSLFAGEWGYNEQFF. For the CDR3, the DNA is TGTGCCAGCAGTCTATTTGCGGGAGAGTGGGGTTACAATGAGCAGTTCTTC.

The chain carries TRBV14 and TRBJ2-1; 7 bases fit TRBD1. This CDR3 comprises 15 residues. With 0 bases clipped from V and 12 bases from J, the junction kept 11 bases outside the gene matches. The germline V gene encodes CDR1 SGHDN and CDR2 FVKESK. This chain's CDR3 is CASSQDPGRQGTQFF. DNA of the CDR3: TGTGCCAGCAGCCAAGATCCGGGGCGACAGGGAACGCAGTTCTTC. Looking up the rest from reference TRBV14 and TRBJ2-1 gives the full variable domain: EAGVTQFPSHSVIEKGQTVTLRCDPISGHDNLYWYRRVMGKEIKFLLHFVKESKQDESGMPNNRFLAERTGGTYSTLKVQPAELEDSGVYFCASSQDPGRQGTQFFGPGTRLTVL.